This is a list of T cell receptor beta chains from one sample in a study of molecular identifiers for immune sequencing clone quantification. TCRdb reanalysed the PCR reads using MiXCR and keeps one entry per CDR3 protein. This table holds 460,000 or so distinct CDR3 sequences, about a quarter found once. Source material: naive CD8+ T cells from blood, with Jurkat cell RNA spiked in. The receptor source for this set is a human donor in good health. Some libraries in this study had Jurkat cell RNA spiked in. The CDR3 runs from the conserved cysteine through the conserved F or W. A D gene is named only where the DNA matches it firmly. Only part of the rows carry a size: once, few, many, or a class if the clone is expanded.

d_gene,abundance,j_gene,v_gene,CDR3nt,CDR3aa
TRBD1,many,TRBJ1-1,TRBV5-4,TGTGCCAGCAGCTCGAATGCGGGGACAGGCTTGAACACTGAAGCTTTCTTT,CASSSNAGTGLNTEAFF
.,many,TRBJ2-1,TRBV29-1,TGCAGCGTTGAGGGGGCAGGGTGGGGTGAGTTCTTC,CSVEGAGWGEFF
TRBD2,.,TRBJ2-3,TRBV7-2,TGTGCCAGCAGCTTAGTTAGCGGGGGGGCGGTAGATACGCAGTATTTT,CASSLVSGGAVDTQYF
.,.,TRBJ1-1,TRBV27,TGTGCCAGCAGTCCAAGAGGTAGGATCACTGAAGCTTTCTTT,CASSPRGRITEAFF
.,many,TRBJ2-7,TRBV7-9,TGTGCCAGCAGCTCCAGCCAGGGGGGTCGGGTCGAGCAGTACTTC,CASSSSQGGRVEQYF
TRBD1,few,TRBJ2-6,TRBV19,TGTGCCAGTAGTATAGATTCCAGGGGGCCTGGGGCCAACGTCCTGACTTTC,CASSIDSRGPGANVLTF
.,many,TRBJ2-6,TRBV29-1,TGCAGCGTTGAAGCCCCCTCAAATCCTGGGGCCAACGTCCTGACTTTC,CSVEAPSNPGANVLTF
.,.,TRBJ2-1,TRBV20-1,TGCAGTGCTAGTGGCGGGACAGTTAACAATGAGCAGTTCTTC,CSASGGTVNNEQFF
TRBD2,many,TRBJ2-2,TRBV24-1,TGTGCCACCAGTGATCCGACTAGCGGTATTCTCGCCGGGGAGCTGTTTTTT,CATSDPTSGILAGELFF
TRBD1,.,TRBJ1-5,TRBV27,TGTGCCAGCAGTCTCCACCGGGACAGCCCCAATCAGCCCCAGCAATTT,CASSLHRDSPNQPQQF
TRBD1,few,TRBJ1-1,TRBV7-6,TGTGCCAGCAGCTACAACAGGGGAATCAACACTGAAGCTTTCTTT,CASSYNRGINTEAFF
TRBD2,once,TRBJ2-2,TRBV7-9,TGTGCCAGCAGCTCCACGGTGCTAGCGGACACCGTGGAGCTGTTTTTT,CASSSTVLADTVELFF
.,few,TRBJ2-5,TRBV13,TGTGCCAGCAGCGCTAGAGGGGGAGAAATGGAGACCCAGTACTTC,CASSARGGEMETQYF
.,many,TRBJ2-7,TRBV2,TGTGCCAGCAGCGATCAAATGGGGTACTACGAGCAGTACTTC,CASSDQMGYYEQYF
.,few,TRBJ2-7,TRBV29-1,TGCAGCGTTGAATCCATCGCCTTCGAGCAGTACTTC,CSVESIAFEQYF
.,few,TRBJ2-3,TRBV7-3,TGTGCCAGCAGCTCGGGCCTCGCAGGGAAGGATACGCAGTATTTT,CASSSGLAGKDTQYF
TRBD2,few,TRBJ2-5,TRBV28,TGTGCCAACCAGCGGGGACTAGCGGGCCAAGAGACCCAGTACTTC,CANQRGLAGQETQYF
.,.,TRBJ1-1,TRBV27,TGTGCCAGTAGGTACCTACGAGAGGCTTTCTTT,CASRYLREAFF
.,many,TRBJ2-3,TRBV7-2,TGTGCCAGCAGCCAACCCCCTACAGATACGCAGTATTTT,CASSQPPTDTQYF
TRBD1,many,TRBJ1-1,TRBV29-1,TGCAGCGTTGAAGATCCTGGGGACAGGGAAACTTTCTTT,CSVEDPGDRETFF
.,.,TRBJ2-3,TRBV6-2/TRBV6-3,TGTGCCAGCAGTTCTAACCTAGAAGAGGCTAGCACAGATACGCAGTATTTT,CASSSNLEEASTDTQYF
TRBD2,.,TRBJ2-4,TRBV7-9,TGTGCCAGCAGCCCTACCGGGCGGGCGGGAGATCCCAAAAACATTCAGTACTTC,CASSPTGRAGDPKNIQYF
TRBD1,many,TRBJ2-7,TRBV4-1,TGCGCCAGCAGCCATCTCGCAGGGGGCGACTACGAGCAGTACTTC,CASSHLAGGDYEQYF
.,.,TRBJ2-3,TRBV6-5,TGTGCCAGCAGTTACTCGACTCTAGGAGATACGCAGTATTTT,CASSYSTLGDTQYF
.,.,TRBJ1-3,TRBV29-1,TGCAGCGTTGTAACAGCTGGAAACACCATATATTTT,CSVVTAGNTIYF
.,many,TRBJ2-6,TRBV28,TGTGCCAGCAGTTTCAGGGGTCCTGGGGCCAACGTCCTGACTTTC,CASSFRGPGANVLTF
.,.,TRBJ1-1,TRBV11-2,TGTGCCAGCAGCCCCTCCCACAAGATTATGAACACTGAAGCTTTCTTT,CASSPSHKIMNTEAFF
.,.,TRBJ2-7,TRBV2,TGTGCCCCCGAGAAGGGTGAGCAGTACTTC,CAPEKGEQYF
.,.,TRBJ2-7,TRBV28,TGTGCCAGCAGATCACGGGCAGCGATCTACGAGCAGTACTTC,CASRSRAAIYEQYF
TRBD1,many,TRBJ2-3,TRBV2,TGTGCCAGCAGAGCCGACAGGGACACAGATACGCAGTATTTT,CASRADRDTDTQYF
.,many,TRBJ2-3,TRBV20-1,TGCAGTGCCCCGTCATACTACTTCAGCACAGATACGCAGTATTTT,CSAPSYYFSTDTQYF
.,few,TRBJ2-3,TRBV19,TGTGCCAGTAGTCCAGGGGTTGGGTATACGCAGTATTTT,CASSPGVGYTQYF
.,.,TRBJ1-5,TRBV6-5,TGTGCTCGCGAGGAGGGTAGCAATCAGCCCCAGCATTTT,CAREEGSNQPQHF
.,.,TRBJ1-5,TRBV19,TGTGCCAGTAGTATAGCAGGGTTGGGCAATCAGCCCCAGCATTTT,CASSIAGLGNQPQHF
.,.,TRBJ2-2,TRBV7-2,TGTGCCAGCAGCCAATATGTGGCAGGGTCGAACACCGGGGAGCTGTTTTTT,CASSQYVAGSNTGELFF
.,.,TRBJ1-1,TRBV19,TGTGCCAGTAGTATAATGGCCTCCACTGAAGCTTTCTTT,CASSIMASTEAFF
TRBD2,few,TRBJ2-7,TRBV6-2/TRBV6-3,TGTGCCAGCAGGCTAGCGGGGGGTCTCCGGGAGCAGTACTTC,CASRLAGGLREQYF
.,.,TRBJ2-7,TRBV29-1,TGCAGCGTTGAGATTGGCAGTACCTACGAGCAGTACTTC,CSVEIGSTYEQYF
.,few,TRBJ2-1,TRBV7-3,TGTGCCAGCAGCTTACCTCCCGGTGAGCAGTTCTTC,CASSLPPGEQFF
.,few,TRBJ1-3,TRBV7-9,TGTGCCAGCAGCTATACACCCGGACAGCCATCCTCTGGAAACACCATATATTTT,CASSYTPGQPSSGNTIYF
.,few,TRBJ1-4,TRBV7-9,TGTGCCAGCAGCTTAGCGGAGGCAGGGAAGGAAAAACTGTTTTTT,CASSLAEAGKEKLFF
.,many,TRBJ2-3,TRBV11-2,TGTGCCAGCAGCCCCCCTCTGGGGGGAAGAGATACGCAGTATTTT,CASSPPLGGRDTQYF
.,few,TRBJ2-3,TRBV24-1,TGTGCCACCAGTGATTTAGGCCAGGTCGGCAAGGCAGATACGCAGTATTTT,CATSDLGQVGKADTQYF